A single sample is the source of the 31 T cell receptor beta chains below, sequenced in a study of T cells in tuberculosis. Method: immunoSEQ multiplex PCR; TCRdb's copy keeps in-frame clones and lacks some. The sample contains roughly 34,000 clones, about 90% of which appear only once. This sample's time point: new active TB diagnosis, blood taken before or within 7 days of starting treatment. The material sequenced was PBMCs, taken at tuberculosis diagnosis. The receptors were gathered from an adult with tuberculosis.

The chain combines TRBV4-1 with TRBJ2-7; TRBD1 agrees at 7 bases. The junction had 1 base not matched to a gene; V was cut back by 1 base and J by 7 bases. There are 12 residues in the CDR3. CDR1 is MGHRA, CDR2 YSYEKL, per germline. The CDR3: CASSQVQGEQYF. The CDR3 DNA sequence: TGCGCCAGCAGCCAAGTACAGGGGGAGCAGTACTTC.

The chain combines TRBV27 with TRBJ1-5; possibly TRBD1 for D (6 bases). Trimming shortened V by 6 bases and J by 4 bases, and 13 bases separated the two germline ends. Germline assignment: CDR1 MNHEY and CDR2 SMNVEV (reference sequence). The CDR3 has 14 amino acids. CDR3 coding DNA: TGTGCCAGCAGCCTTGGGACAAATAATCAGCCCCAGCATTTT. Its translation is CASSLGTNNQPQHF.

This clone is deemed medium-sized (0.01 to 0.1%). The V call is TRBV28, the J call TRBJ1-1; TRBD1 matches 8 bases. The junction had 7 bases not matched to a gene; V was cut back by 3 bases and J by 4 bases. The CDR3 runs 15 residues. The germline V gene has CDR1 MDHEN and CDR2 SYDVKM. CDR3 in amino acids: CASSFRDRLPTEAFF. The CDR3 DNA sequence: TGTGCCAGCAGTTTCCGGGACAGGTTACCCACTGAAGCTTTCTTT.

V and J are TRBV30 and TRBJ1-1, with D hard to call. Germline V lookup: CDR1 GTSNPN, CDR2 SVGIG (reference sequence). This CDR3 has 11 amino acids. The V end was cut by 5 bases, the J end by 4 bases, with 8 bases between. As DNA, the CDR3 is TGTGCCTGGGCCCCCGGCACTGAAGCTTTCTTT. Its protein is CAWAPGTEAFF.

V is TRBV7-2 and J is TRBJ1-6; no clear D. CDR3 size: 16 residues. In germline, CDR1 is SGHTA, CDR2 FQGNSA. The ends were cut back, 1 base at V and 7 bases at J, with 14 bases in the middle. In DNA form, the CDR3 reads TGTGCCAGCAGCTTAGTAGCGGGATATGGAAATTCACCCCTCCACTTT. This sequence encodes CASSLVAGYGNSPLHF.

The V and J genes are TRBV2 and TRBJ2-5; tentative D call: TRBD2 (6 bases). Per the germline V gene, CDR1 is SNHLY and CDR2 is FYNNEI. CDR3 size: 14 residues. V was trimmed by 3 bases and J by 4 bases, leaving 12 bases between them. CDR3 DNA sequence: TGTGCCAGCAGTGAGAACCGGGGAGGAGAGACCCAGTACTTC. Encoded protein: CASSENRGGETQYF.

V usage is TRBV7-9 and J usage is TRBJ2-1; TRBD2 aligns across 9 bases. V gave up 6 bases and J gave up 0 bases; unmatched junction bases: 15. The CDR3 sequence is 19 residues long. Germline CDR1 and CDR2: SEHNR and FQNEAQ (reference sequence). CDR3 sequence: CASSHTGTSPESSYNEQFF. The CDR3 DNA reads as TGTGCCAGCAGTCATACCGGGACTAGCCCCGAGAGCTCCTACAATGAGCAGTTCTTC.

J is TRBJ2-3 and V is TRBV10-3, with 7 bases identical to TRBD2. The length of the CDR3 is 15 residues. From germline, CDR1 is ENHRY and CDR2 SYGVKD. J lost 0 bases, V lost 2 bases, and 2 bases had no gene match. The DNA for the CDR3 is TGTGCCATCAGTGAGGGGGGGGGTAGCACAGATACGCAGTATTTT. Translation gives CAISEGGGSTDTQYF.

In DNA, the CDR3 is TGTGCCTGGGGCACCTACAGGGGAGATACGCAGTATTTT. It codes for CAWGTYRGDTQYF. V usage is TRBV30 and J usage is TRBJ2-3, with 7 bases that match TRBD1. The V gene's germline CDR1 is GTSNPN and CDR2 SVGIG (reference sequence). V trimming: 5 bases; J trimming: 5 bases; junction bases outside the gene matches: 7. The CDR3 is 13 amino acids.

The V gene is TRBV7-2, the J gene TRBJ1-2; the match to TRBD1 covers 8 bases. The CDR3 has 14 amino acids. V was clipped by 5 bases and J by 5 bases; unmatched bases: 7. Germline V gene data show CDR1 as SGHTA and CDR2 as FQGNSA. The CDR3 spells CASSLTGGEYGYTF. For the CDR3, the DNA is TGTGCCAGCAGCCTCACAGGGGGGGAATATGGCTACACCTTC.

The chain employs TRBV19 and TRBJ2-7; D is possibly TRBD2 (5 bases). Trimming shortened V by 0 bases and J by 3 bases, and 9 bases separated the two germline ends. Germline V gene data show CDR1 as LNHDA and CDR2 as SQIVND (reference sequence). The CDR3 contains 14 residues. CDR3 sequence reads: CASSIDREDYEQYF. DNA for the CDR3: TGTGCCAGTAGTATAGATCGGGAAGACTACGAGCAGTACTTC.

The chain combines TRBV6-5 with TRBJ2-7; 9 bases match TRBD1. Germline V gene data show CDR1 as MNHEY and CDR2 as SVGAGI. V lost 0 bases, J lost 5 bases, and 5 bases stayed unmatched. The CDR3 runs 15 residues. In nucleotides, the CDR3 is TGTGCCAGCAGTTACTCCGGGACAGGGACCCACGAGCAGTACTTC. Protein product: CASSYSGTGTHEQYF.

This chain connects TRBV5-6 to TRBJ2-7, with D maybe TRBD1 (7 bases). There are 14 residues in the CDR3. CDR1 SGHDT and CDR2 YYEEEE come from the germline V gene. Trimming shortened V by 4 bases and J by 5 bases, and 16 bases separated the two germline ends. The CDR3 bases are TGTGCCAGCAGCCCGGGGGACAGTCTCCACGAGCAGTACTTC. Translating gives CASSPGDSLHEQYF.

In nucleotides, the CDR3 is TGTGCCAGCAGCGAGGGACTAGCGGGGGTCCCGTCCTACAATGAGCAGTTCTTC. Its translation: CASSEGLAGVPSYNEQFF. J is TRBJ2-1 and V is TRBV5-4, with 14 bases that match TRBD2. Germline assignment: CDR1 SGHNT and CDR2 YYREEE (reference sequence). The CDR3 spans 18 residues. Unmatched junction bases numbered 7, after V lost 4 bases and J lost 1 base.

The chain combines TRBV2 with TRBJ1-5, with D possibly TRBD1 on 5 matching bases. Germline V gene lookup returns CDR1 SNHLY and CDR2 FYNNEI. Trimming shortened V by 4 bases and J by 6 bases, and 13 bases separated the two germline ends. The CDR3 has 14 amino acids. CDR3: CASSVIGDSQPQHF. The CDR3, as DNA: TGTGCCAGCAGTGTCATAGGGGATAGTCAGCCCCAGCATTTT.

The chain joins TRBV7-3 to TRBJ2-1, with 11 nucleotides matching TRBD2. The CDR3 spans 15 residues. Per germline, CDR1 SGHTA and CDR2 FQGTGA. The V gene end was trimmed by 5 bases and the J gene end by 5 bases; junction bases not matched to a gene: 5. CDR3 residues: CASSPTSGGDNEQFF. The CDR3 DNA is TGTGCCAGCAGCCCAACTAGCGGGGGTGACAATGAGCAGTTCTTC.

This rearrangement joins TRBV7-8 to TRBJ2-1; D may be TRBD1 (6 bases). The V gene's germline CDR1 is SGHVS and CDR2 FQNEAQ. V was clipped by 5 bases and J by 0 bases, with 11 bases between them. The CDR3 contains 15 residues. The CDR3 sequence: CASSPGDLSYNEQFF. In DNA, the CDR3 is TGTGCCAGCAGCCCAGGGGACCTCTCCTACAATGAGCAGTTCTTC.

The V and J genes are TRBV9 and TRBJ2-1, with D uncertain. CDR1 is SGDLS, CDR2 YYNGEE, per germline. CDR3 length equals 17 residues. V gave up 0 bases and J gave up 3 bases, with 16 bases separating them. The CDR3 sequence is CASSVVPANTFYNEQFF. CDR3 DNA: TGTGCCAGCAGCGTAGTCCCAGCGAACACCTTCTACAATGAGCAGTTCTTC. Filled out from reference TRBV9 and TRBJ2-1, the complete variable domain reads DSGVTQTPKHLITATGQRVTLRCSPRSGDLSVYWYQQSLDQGLQFLIQYYNGEERAKGNILERFSAQQFPDLHSELNLSSLELGDSALYFCASSVVPANTFYNEQFFGPGTRLTVL.

The V and J genes are TRBV15 and TRBJ1-3, with a possible D match to TRBD1 (6 bases). The CDR3 extends over 17 amino acids. The germline V gene encodes CDR1 LNHNV and CDR2 YYDKDF (reference sequence). Deletions cut 4 bases from V and 0 bases from J, with 16 bases between. CDR3 protein: CATSIWRGGGSGNTIYF. For the CDR3, the DNA is TGTGCCACCAGCATTTGGAGAGGGGGGGGCTCTGGAAACACCATATATTTT. Together with reference TRBV15 and TRBJ1-3, the CDR3 gives the full variable domain: DAMVIQNPRYQVTQFGKPVTLSCSQTLNHNVMYWYQQKSSQAPKLLFHYYDKDFNNEADTPDNFQSRRPNTSFCFLDIRSPGLGDTAMYLCATSIWRGGGSGNTIYFGEGSWLTVV.

The rearrangement uses TRBV28 and TRBJ2-3; D may be TRBD2 (6 bases). V was trimmed by 4 bases and J by 4 bases, leaving 9 bases between them. The CDR3 runs to 13 residues. CDR1 MDHEN and CDR2 SYDVKM come from the germline V gene. The CDR3 DNA follows: TGTGCCAGCAGTTATGGGGGGTCAGATACGCAGTATTTT. Translating gives CASSYGGSDTQYF.

This sequence joins TRBV7-9 and TRBJ1-3; no reliable D call. V lost 4 bases and J lost 3, with 7 bases in between. The CDR3 runs 13 residues. Germline loops: CDR1 SEHNR, CDR2 FQNEAQ (reference sequence). The CDR3 sequence: CASSSTDGNTIYF. The CDR3 coding sequence is TGTGCCAGCAGCTCCACAGATGGAAACACCATATATTTT. Complete variable domain (other parts from reference TRBV7-9 and TRBJ1-3): DTGVSQNPRHKITKRGQNVTFRCDPISEHNRLYWYRQTLGQGPEFLTYFQNEAQLEKSRLLSDRFSAERPKGSFSTLEIQRTEQGDSAMYLCASSSTDGNTIYFGEGSWLTVV.

This clone was found once. This sequence joins TRBV29-1 and TRBJ2-1; 7 positions agree with TRBD1. Trimming removed 2 bases from V and 4 bases from J; junction bases left unmatched: 2. In germline, CDR1 is SQVTM, CDR2 ANQGSEA. CDR3 length equals 13 residues. The CDR3, as DNA: TGCAGCGTTGAAACAGGGGAATACAATGAGCAGTTCTTC. Protein product: CSVETGEYNEQFF.

This clone was seen once. V usage is TRBV14 and J usage is TRBJ2-1; TRBD1 might be the D (5 bases). This CDR3 is 15 amino acids long. Germline V gene sequence: CDR1 SGHDN, CDR2 FVKESK. Trimming shortened V by 3 bases and J by 4 bases, and 13 bases separated the two germline ends. DNA for the CDR3: TGTGCCAGCAGCCAGATTGACAGTTGGTACAATGAGCAGTTCTTC. Translation gives CASSQIDSWYNEQFF. The full variable domain, completed using reference TRBV14 and TRBJ2-1, is EAGVTQFPSHSVIEKGQTVTLRCDPISGHDNLYWYRRVMGKEIKFLLHFVKESKQDESGMPNNRFLAERTGGTYSTLKVQPAELEDSGVYFCASSQIDSWYNEQFFGPGTRLTVL.

The V gene is TRBV6-1, the J gene TRBJ1-1, with D hard to call. Per the germline V gene, CDR1 is MNHNS and CDR2 is SASEGT. This CDR3 is 11 amino acids long. Trimming shortened V by 6 bases and J by 6 bases, and 8 bases separated the two germline ends. The DNA of the CDR3 is TGTGCCAGCAGGGCAGGCGCTGAAGCTTTCTTT. This encodes CASRAGAEAFF.

V gene TRBV27 combines with J gene TRBJ2-1, with D maybe TRBD2 (6 bases). Trimming pared 5 bases from V and 6 bases from J, leaving 17 bases between. This CDR3 contains 15 residues. The V gene's germline CDR1 is MNHEY and CDR2 SMNVEV (reference sequence). CDR3: CASSRSGSEFNEQFF. The CDR3 bases are TGTGCCAGCAGTAGGTCCGGGAGTGAGTTCAATGAGCAGTTCTTC.

This chain links TRBV5-5 with TRBJ1-6, with D uncertain. This CDR3 spans 13 amino acids. Germline CDR1 SGHKS, CDR2 YYEKEE (reference sequence). Trimming left V 4 bases short and J 4 bases short, with 6 bases between. DNA of the CDR3: TGTGCCAGCAGCCCCGTTTATAATTCACCCCTCCACTTT. It codes for CASSPVYNSPLHF. Full variable domain (remainder filled in from reference TRBV5-5 and TRBJ1-6): DAGVTQSPTHLIKTRGQQVTLRCSPISGHKSVSWYQQVLGQGPQFIFQYYEKEERGRGNFPDRFSARQFPNYSSELNVNALLLGDSALYLCASSPVYNSPLHFGNGTRLTVT.

V is TRBV5-4 and J is TRBJ2-2; 10 nucleotides agree with TRBD2. The length of the CDR3 is 17 residues. V gave up 1 base and J gave up 7 bases; unmatched junction bases: 10. Germline V CDR1 and CDR2: SGHNT, YYREEE (reference sequence). The CDR3 DNA sequence: TGTGCCAGCAGCTTGCAACCGGGACTAGCGTCGGTCGGGGAGCTGTTTTTT. Translation gives CASSLQPGLASVGELFF.

About this clone itself: One junction end does not reproduce the germline sequence, and a read error may be involved. This chain uses TRBV6-5 with TRBJ1-1, with a possible D match to TRBD1 (5 bases). Germline V gives CDR1 MNHEY, CDR2 SVGAGI. The CDR3 has 12 amino acids. The CDR3 is CASSPRGGEAIF. CDR3 in DNA: TGTGCCAGCAGTCCCCGGGGGGGAGAAGCGATCTTT.

This chain joins TRBV28 and TRBJ1-2; TRBD1 matches 7 bases. The J segment lost 4 bases and the V segment lost 6 bases, leaving 11 bases of the junction unmatched. Germline CDR1 reads MDHEN; CDR2 reads SYDVKM. The CDR3 runs 15 residues. The CDR3 here is CASSPKGAFRYGYTF. The CDR3 DNA reads TGTGCCAGCAGCCCGAAGGGGGCTTTTCGCTATGGCTACACCTTC.

The V gene is TRBV28, the J gene TRBJ2-7; the D gene is possibly TRBD1 (7 bases). Looked up from germline, CDR1 is MDHEN and CDR2 is SYDVKM. V gave up 5 bases and J gave up 1 base, with 15 bases separating them. The CDR3 spans 15 residues. This chain's CDR3 is CASSPAGQKSYEQYF. CDR3 nucleotides: TGTGCCAGCAGTCCCGCGGGACAGAAATCCTACGAGCAGTACTTC.

J is TRBJ2-7 and V is TRBV15; D is perhaps TRBD1 (6 bases). CDR3 length equals 14 residues. Germline V gives CDR1 LNHNV, CDR2 YYDKDF (reference sequence). V lost 3 bases and J lost 3, with 12 bases in between. In DNA, the CDR3 is TGTGCCACCAGCAGGGCCTTGGACAGCTACGAGCAGTACTTC. Translation: CATSRALDSYEQYF.